Sequencing of this TCR beta chain was carried out in a study of early T cells in non-severe SARS-CoV-2 infection. Study summary: Sequenced material consisted of bulk RNA (from unsorted whole blood), and chains were unpaired. Regarding the study as a whole: The study's VDJdb matching favored anti-spike CD8 responses and missed private and CD4 specificities.

Unique molecular identifiers tagged individual cDNA molecules. One entry per CDR3 protein results from TCRdb running MiXCR on the 5' RACE reads. The table shows 15,000 to 20,000 distinct CDR3 sequences, with 5.9% occurring only once. Of note for this clonotype: Its specificity is not known.

This CDR3 is built from 13 residues. V was trimmed by 0 bases and J by 6 bases, leaving 10 bases between them. Germline-derived CDR1 and CDR2 are SGDLS and YYNGEE. The specimen was whole blood. This TCR derives from an adult who was a healthcare worker with PCR-confirmed SARS-CoV-2 infection or an uninfected control (not recorded which). The chain is built from TRBV9 and TRBJ2-7; D gene uncertain. The CDR3 region is CASSVGPSVEQYF. DNA for the CDR3: TGTGCCAGCAGCGTAGGCCCCAGCGTCGAGCAGTACTTC.